The T cell receptor beta chain under discussion was sequenced for a study of blood T cell repertoires in COVID-19. In the study overall: The United States, Italy and Spain were the sources of the acute and convalescent COVID-19 samples. The cDNA or gDNA used as material had been derived from T cells, B-cell-depleted T cells, or PBMCs.

Under the authors' procedure: Counts of nucleated cells, estimated from reference gene primer amplification, were obtained. Measured with immunoSEQ multiplex PCR; TCRdb has only the in-frame clones, and not every one. D and trimming come from the DNA, and the V and J calls and clone size come from that table. The table shows about 59,000 clones, with 91% occurring only once. Sequencing was performed on peripheral blood. This sequence was found in a human donor in a cohort sampled during active COVID-19.

CDR3 bases: TGTGCCAGCAGCTTAGGGGGACAGGCTCCTATCGATGGCTACACCTTC. Its translation: CASSLGGQAPIDGYTF. This chain connects TRBV5-6 to TRBJ1-2; 8 nucleotides align to TRBD1. V shed 2 bases and J 6 bases; nucleotides not matched to a gene: 12. The V gene's germline CDR1 is SGHDT and CDR2 YYEEEE. The CDR3 is 16 amino acids.